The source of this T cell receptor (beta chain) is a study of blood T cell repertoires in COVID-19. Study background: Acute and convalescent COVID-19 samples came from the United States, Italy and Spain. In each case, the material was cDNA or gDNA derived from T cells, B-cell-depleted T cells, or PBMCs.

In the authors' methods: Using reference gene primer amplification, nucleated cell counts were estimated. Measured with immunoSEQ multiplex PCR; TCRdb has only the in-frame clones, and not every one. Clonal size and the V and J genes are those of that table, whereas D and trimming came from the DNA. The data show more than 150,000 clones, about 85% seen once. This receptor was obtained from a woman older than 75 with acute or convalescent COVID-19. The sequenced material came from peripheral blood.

CDR3: CASDGGSGPAEKLFF. In DNA form, the CDR3 reads TGTGCCAGCGACGGGGGGTCGGGACCCGCCGAAAAACTGTTTTTT. The J gene is TRBJ1-4, the V gene TRBV2, with D perhaps matching TRBD1 (5 bases). The CDR3 length is 15 residues. Germline CDR1 is SNHLY and CDR2 is FYNNEI. Between the trimmed V and J ends, which lost 8 bases and 8 bases, there was a span of 21 bases.